One and the same sample provided the 3 T cell receptor beta chains below, sequenced in a study of blood T cell repertoires in COVID-19 (dated by TCRdb to about 2020). Libraries were constructed by the immunoSEQ multiplex PCR assay. This immuneACCESS table, as held by TCRdb, lists in-frame sequences with V and J called but not all clones. Of the missing ones, under half trace to an unresolved V gene in checked studies; the others have no known cause. In this sample the table shows approximately 150,000 clones, 70% to 90% of which occur a single time. Approximately 11% of the sample is held by the ten biggest clonotypes. The sample was peripheral blood. These receptors were collected from a human donor in a cohort sampled during active COVID-19.

The chain employs TRBV7-6 and TRBJ2-7; 9 bases are a match to TRBD1. CDR1 is SGHVS, CDR2 FNYEAQ, per germline. This CDR3 region has 15 residues. The V segment lost 3 bases and the J segment 5 bases; nucleotides outside the gene matches: 8. This chain's CDR3 is CASSFGQGQSDEQYF. The DNA of the CDR3 is TGTGCCAGCAGCTTCGGACAGGGGCAAAGTGACGAGCAGTACTTC.

V usage is TRBV4-3 and J usage is TRBJ2-2; TRBD2 is a possible D gene (6 bases). V shed 0 bases and J shed 4 bases, with 12 bases lying between them. The CDR3 sequence is 16 residues long. The germline gives CDR1 LGHNA, CDR2 YSLEER. Here the CDR3 DNA reads TGCGCCAGCAGCCAAGAGTTAAGGGGAGGCACCGGGGAGCTGTTTTTT. As protein: CASSQELRGGTGELFF.

The rearrangement uses TRBV28 and TRBJ1-1; 9 positions match TRBD1. Looked up from germline, CDR1 is MDHEN and CDR2 is SYDVKM. The CDR3 covers 14 residues. V dropped 6 bases and J dropped 2; count of bases not matched to a gene: 4. The CDR3 loop is CASRRDRVNTEAFF. The CDR3 bases are TGTGCCAGCAGACGGGACAGGGTAAACACTGAAGCTTTCTTT.